This paragraph reports one T cell receptor (beta chain). Sequencing was performed with immunoSEQ multiplex PCR; in TCRdb, only in-frame clones are kept and a portion is missing. The sample holds fewer than 200,000 clones, roughly 92% seen once. These data are taken from a study of control samples from healthy donors and cancer patients. Trimming removed 4 bases from V and 8 bases from J; junction bases left unmatched: 9. Germline values: CDR1 MDHEN, CDR2 SYDVKM. CDR3 length: 15 amino acids. This clonotype was obtained from a man aged 30 to 45 in good health. What was sequenced was blood. The chain employs TRBV28 and TRBJ2-7; 12 positions agree with TRBD2. The CDR3 nucleotides are TGTGCCAGCAGTTATCAGACTAGCGGGAGATCAAAGCAGTACTTC. Translated: CASSYQTSGRSKQYF.